The 16 T cell receptor beta chains below all came from one sample that was sequenced in a study of neoadjuvant anti-PD-1 for oral cavity cancer (dated by TCRdb to about 2021). The sample's time point label is to be understood as: before neoadjuvant nivolumab. To prepare the library, the immunoSEQ multiplex PCR assay was applied. Sourced from immuneACCESS, this table was stored by TCRdb with only in-frame sequences that have V and J called. A share of the clones is absent; for the studies checked, an unresolved V gene accounts for under half, and the remainder has no known explanation. The sample records 75,000 to 100,000 clones, more than 80% of which are singletons. The top ten constitute around 3% of the sample. The sample was PBMCs, taken before nivolumab (anti-PD-1) treatment. The source of these receptors is a person aged 40-85 years with oral cavity squamous cell carcinoma.

The chain links TRBV29-1 to TRBJ2-3; TRBD2 matches at 11 bases. In germline, CDR1 is SQVTM, CDR2 ANQGSEA. The V and J ends lost 0 bases and 4 bases, in that order; junction bases with no gene match: 6. This CDR3 region has 16 residues. The CDR3 nucleotides read TGCAGCGTTGAAGATCCCACTAGCGGGAGTTCAGATACGCAGTATTTT. Protein product: CSVEDPTSGSSDTQYF.

This clone was seen only once. The rearrangement joins TRBV6-1 to TRBJ2-7; 9 nucleotides align to TRBD2. The V segment lost 9 bases and the J segment 2 bases; nucleotides outside the gene matches: 5. CDR1 MNHNS and CDR2 SASEGT come from the germline V gene. CDR3 length: 13 amino acids. The CDR3 spells CASRLAGPYEQYF. The CDR3 nucleotides read TGTGCCAGTCGGCTAGCGGGACCCTACGAGCAGTACTTC.

V and J are TRBV4-1 and TRBJ2-3; TRBD1 matches 8 bases. Germline V gives CDR1 MGHRA, CDR2 YSYEKL. Losses at the gene ends were 4 bases for V and 1 base for J; bases not matched to a gene: 1. The CDR3 is made up of 14 amino acids. CDR3 residues: CASSRGQGTDTQYF. CDR3 sequence (DNA): TGCGCCAGCAGCCGGGGACAGGGCACAGATACGCAGTATTTT.

J is TRBJ2-3 and V is TRBV5-1; 7 nucleotides line up with TRBD1. The ends lost 4 bases at V and 0 bases at J; junction bases unmatched: 5. CDR1 and CDR2 (germline): SGHRS, YFSETQ. The CDR3 runs to 15 residues. The CDR3 protein is CASSPGQWSTDTQYF. The CDR3 region has the DNA TGCGCCAGCAGCCCGGGACAGTGGAGCACAGATACGCAGTATTTT.

V and J are TRBV5-1 and TRBJ2-5; TRBD2 aligns across 7 bases. The CDR3 is 13 residues long. Germline V gives CDR1 SGHRS, CDR2 YFSETQ. With 6 bases clipped from V and 2 bases from J, the junction kept 4 bases outside the gene matches. This CDR3 reads CASTSGPQETQYF. DNA of the CDR3: TGCGCCAGCACTAGCGGTCCTCAAGAGACCCAGTACTTC.

This chain joins TRBV2 and TRBJ2-7, with D tentatively TRBD1 or TRBD2 (5 bases each). This CDR3 region has 15 residues. The V gene lost 4 bases and the J gene lost 2 bases, with 15 bases spanning the gap. CDR1 and CDR2 (germline): SNHLY, FYNNEI. The CDR3 is CASSVGRDPTYEQYF. CDR3 nucleotides: TGTGCCAGCAGTGTTGGCAGGGACCCAACCTACGAGCAGTACTTC.

The V call is TRBV19, the J call TRBJ2-1; perhaps TRBD2 as D (5 bases). This CDR3 is 13 amino acids long. V gave up 7 bases and J gave up 4 bases, with 11 bases separating them. Germline CDR1 and CDR2: LNHDA and SQIVND (reference sequence). CDR3 protein: CASTPTTYNEQFF. The CDR3 nucleotides read TGTGCCAGTACCCCGACTACGTACAATGAGCAGTTCTTC.

The chain links TRBV5-5 to TRBJ1-3; D possibly corresponds to TRBD1 (5 bases). The germline gives CDR1 SGHKS, CDR2 YYEKEE (reference sequence). The CDR3 sequence is 15 residues long. Trimming left V 4 bases short and J 2 bases short, with 13 bases between. The CDR3 loop is CASSNLLGPGNTIYF. Written as DNA, the CDR3 is TGTGCCAGCAGCAATCTGTTGGGACCTGGAAACACCATATATTTT.

The chain couples TRBV7-2 to TRBJ2-2; 12 bases are shared with TRBD2. The CDR3 is 16 amino acids. V lost 3 bases, J lost 6 bases, and 5 bases stayed unmatched. Germline CDR1 reads SGHTA; CDR2 reads FQGNSA. The DNA of the CDR3 is TGTGCCAGCAGCTTTCTAGCGGGAGGGCCCGCCGGGGAGCTGTTTTTT. Amino acid sequence: CASSFLAGGPAGELFF.

The chain joins TRBV7-2 to TRBJ2-7, with a weak D call TRBD2 (5 bases). The CDR3 is made up of 14 amino acids. The ends were cut back, 1 base at V and 3 bases at J, with 10 bases in the middle. CDR1 is SGHTA and CDR2 is FQGNSA in the germline V gene. The CDR3 is CASSLGLRGYEQYF. CDR3 nucleotide sequence: TGTGCCAGCAGCTTAGGACTCCGGGGCTACGAGCAGTACTTC.

This clone was counted once. The chain carries TRBV10-1 and TRBJ2-5; tentatively, D is TRBD2 (6 bases). This CDR3 comprises 14 residues. Trimming pared 6 bases from V and 1 base from J, leaving 12 bases between. Germline V gene lookup returns CDR1 WNHNN and CDR2 SYGVQD (reference sequence). The CDR3 spells CASSPRRVQETQYF. CDR3 sequence (DNA): TGCGCCAGCAGCCCTCGGAGGGTCCAAGAGACCCAGTACTTC.

This clone was seen once. CDR3 protein: CSATLGTGGRGTEAFF. The CDR3 coding sequence is TGCAGCGCCACACTCGGGACAGGGGGTCGCGGGACTGAAGCTTTCTTT. The chain is built from TRBV29-1 and TRBJ1-1; 11 bases agree with TRBD1. Trimming removed 7 bases from V and 5 bases from J; junction bases left unmatched: 15. The CDR3 runs 16 residues. Germline loops: CDR1 SQVTM, CDR2 ANQGSEA. The full variable domain, completed using reference TRBV29-1 and TRBJ1-1, is SAVISQKPSRDICQRGTSLTIQCQVDSQVTMMFWYRQQPGQSLTLIATANQGSEATYESGFVIDKFPISRPNLTFSTLTVSNMSPEDSSIYLCSATLGTGGRGTEAFFGQGTRLTVV.

The chain is built from TRBV10-3 and TRBJ1-2; a weak D match, TRBD1 (6 bases). V was cut by 6 bases and J by 4 bases, with 18 bases left in between. The CDR3 has 15 amino acids. Per germline, CDR1 ENHRY and CDR2 SYGVKD. CDR3 sequence (DNA): TGTGCCATCAGCCGGGACACGAAAGGGAGCTATGGCTACACCTTC. Its translation: CAISRDTKGSYGYTF.

V and J are TRBV5-8 and TRBJ1-4; tentatively, D is TRBD1 (5 bases). The CDR3 runs to 15 residues. Trimming cost V 5 bases and J 2 bases, with 13 bases left between them. Germline V CDR1 and CDR2: SGHTS, YDEGEE. CDR3 sequence (DNA): TGTGCCAGCAGTCCCCAGGGTCGGACTAATGAAAAACTGTTTTTT. This sequence encodes CASSPQGRTNEKLFF. Full variable domain (rest looked up from reference TRBV5-8 and TRBJ1-4): EAGVTQSPTHLIKTRGQQATLRCSPISGHTSVYWYQQALGLGLQFLLWYDEGEERNRGNFPPRFSGRQFPNYSSELNVNALELEDSALYLCASSPQGRTNEKLFFGSGTQLSVL.

This sequence joins TRBV5-1 and TRBJ2-1; TRBD1 agrees at 7 bases. Germline-derived CDR1 and CDR2 are SGHRS and YFSETQ. The CDR3 is made up of 12 amino acids. The V segment lost 4 bases and the J segment 10 bases; nucleotides outside the gene matches: 5. The CDR3 is CASSVTGVEQFF. As DNA, the CDR3 is TGCGCCAGCAGCGTTACAGGGGTCGAGCAGTTCTTC.

The chain recombines TRBV7-9 with TRBJ2-1; possibly TRBD1 for D (6 bases). The V end lost 5 bases, the J end lost 3 bases, and 17 bases lay between the germline ends. Looked up from germline, CDR1 is SEHNR and CDR2 is FQNEAQ (reference sequence). The CDR3 loop spans 16 amino acids. The CDR3 DNA is TGTGCCAGCAGCCACCGGGTTAACAGGGACTACAATGAGCAGTTCTTC. It yields the protein CASSHRVNRDYNEQFF.